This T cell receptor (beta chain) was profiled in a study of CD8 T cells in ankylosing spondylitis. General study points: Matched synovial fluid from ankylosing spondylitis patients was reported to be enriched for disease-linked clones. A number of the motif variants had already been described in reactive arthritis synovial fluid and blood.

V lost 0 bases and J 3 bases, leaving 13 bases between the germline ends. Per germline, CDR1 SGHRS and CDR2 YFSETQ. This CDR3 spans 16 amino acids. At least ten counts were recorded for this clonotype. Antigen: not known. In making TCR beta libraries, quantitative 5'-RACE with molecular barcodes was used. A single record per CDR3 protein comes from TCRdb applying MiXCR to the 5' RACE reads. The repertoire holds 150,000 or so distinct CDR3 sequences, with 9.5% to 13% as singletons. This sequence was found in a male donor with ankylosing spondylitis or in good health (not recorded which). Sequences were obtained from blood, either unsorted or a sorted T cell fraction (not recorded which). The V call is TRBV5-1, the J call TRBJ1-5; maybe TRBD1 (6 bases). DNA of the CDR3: TGCGCCAGCAGCTTGGCCCCGGGGGACAACAATCAGCCCCAGCATTTT. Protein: CASSLAPGDNNQPQHF.